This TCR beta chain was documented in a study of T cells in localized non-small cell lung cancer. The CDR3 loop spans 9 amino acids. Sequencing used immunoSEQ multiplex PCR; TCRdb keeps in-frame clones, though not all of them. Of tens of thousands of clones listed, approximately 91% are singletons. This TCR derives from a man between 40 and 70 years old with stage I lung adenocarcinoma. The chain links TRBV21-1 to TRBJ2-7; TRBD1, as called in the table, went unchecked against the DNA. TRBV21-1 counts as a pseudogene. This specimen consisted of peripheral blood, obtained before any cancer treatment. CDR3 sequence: CASRTGYVF. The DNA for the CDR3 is TGTGCCAGTCGGACAGGGTATGTCTTC.